One and the same sample provided the 8 T cell receptor beta chains below, sequenced in a study of T cells after yellow fever vaccination. TCRdb analysed the 5' RACE reads with MiXCR anew, one entry per CDR3 protein. The data show approximately 610,000 distinct CDR3 sequences, roughly a sixth seen once. Sequences were derived from PBMCs, sampled about 5 days after the first yellow fever vaccination. These receptors came from a man younger than 35 who received the YFV17D yellow fever vaccine.

In its sample, this clonotype was seen a few times. CDR3 sequence: CASRTGGVMPYGYTF. DNA of the CDR3: TGTGCCAGCAGGACAGGGGGCGTAATGCCCTATGGCTACACCTTC. The V and J genes are TRBV6-1 and TRBJ1-2; 10 bases match TRBD1. Germline V gene data show CDR1 as MNHNS and CDR2 as SASEGT. This CDR3 is built from 15 residues. V lost 6 bases, J lost 4 bases, and 8 bases stayed unmatched.

The rearrangement uses TRBV20-1 and TRBJ2-5; 9 nucleotides line up with TRBD1. V gave up 0 bases and J gave up 5 bases; unmatched junction bases: 10. Germline V gene lookup returns CDR1 DFQATT and CDR2 SNEGSKA (reference sequence). The CDR3 has 16 residues. The CDR3 DNA sequence: TGCAGTGCTAGAGATCGGGACAGGGTTTTTTCGGAGACCCAGTACTTC. It translates to CSARDRDRVFSETQYF.

The rearrangement joins TRBV7-3 to TRBJ2-1; D is possibly TRBD1 (5 bases). The CDR3 spans 13 residues. Trimming stripped 6 bases from V and 6 bases from J, with 12 bases between. The germline CDR1 and CDR2 sequences are SGHTA and FQGTGA. The CDR3 region has the DNA TGTGCCAGCAGTCAAGGGGTCCCCAATGAGCAGTTCTTC. Translating gives CASSQGVPNEQFF.

This rearrangement joins TRBV5-1 to TRBJ2-1; 9 positions agree with TRBD2. V gave up 4 bases and J gave up 10 bases; unmatched junction bases: 15. There are 16 residues in the CDR3. CDR1 SGHRS and CDR2 YFSETQ come from the germline V gene. CDR3 region: CASSPSSGGGAGEQFF. CDR3 coding DNA: TGCGCCAGCAGCCCTAGTTCGGGCGGGGGGGCTGGGGAGCAGTTCTTC.

This clonotype has only a few counts. The genes are TRBV5-6 and TRBJ2-7; D might be TRBD2 (5 bases). CDR1 SGHDT and CDR2 YYEEEE come from the germline V gene. The CDR3 is 12 amino acids. Trimming left V 4 bases short and J 4 bases short, with 9 bases between. The CDR3 region is CASSERGYEQYV. CDR3 nucleotides: TGTGCCAGCAGCGAGAGAGGGTACGAGCAGTACGTC.

The chain employs TRBV4-1 and TRBJ1-5, with no clear D. From germline, CDR1 is MGHRA and CDR2 YSYEKL. V was cut by 3 bases and J by 6 bases, with 12 bases left in between. There are 14 residues in the CDR3. This CDR3 is CASSQRGLGQPQHF. CDR3 nucleotides: TGCGCCAGCAGCCAGAGAGGGTTAGGTCAGCCCCAGCATTTT.

This clonotype came up a few times. The genes are TRBV28 and TRBJ1-2; 7 nucleotides align to TRBD1. Germline loops: CDR1 MDHEN, CDR2 SYDVKM. The ends lost 6 bases at V and 2 bases at J; junction bases unmatched: 3. The CDR3 runs to 13 residues. The chain's CDR3 is CASRPGQNYGYTF. The CDR3 DNA is TGTGCCAGCAGACCGGGACAGAACTATGGCTACACCTTC.

This clonotype was counted a few times. The chain links TRBV5-4 to TRBJ1-2; possible D gene TRBD1, 5 bases. Trimming took off 2 bases at V and 8 bases at J, with 13 bases between the two ends. CDR1 SGHNT and CDR2 YYREEE come from the germline V gene (reference sequence). The CDR3 loop spans 13 amino acids. The CDR3 DNA follows: TGTGCCAGCAGCTTCTCCAGGGCTGCCGGCTACACCTTC. It translates to CASSFSRAAGYTF.